The clone carrying this TCR beta chain was seen many times. These data originate in a study of CD8+CD57+ T cells in acquired aplastic anemia. Study context: An average of around 3.5 ug of DNA was obtained from sorted CD4+ and CD8+ cells.

The study profiled TCR beta VDJ and CDR3 using genomic DNA as template. TCRdb analysed the reads with MiXCR anew, one entry per CDR3 protein. This table holds 190,000 or so distinct CDR3 sequences, approximately 48% found once. Patients selected for sequencing had displayed CD8+CD57+ cell expansion by flow cytometry. The sequence was collected from a human donor with aplastic anemia. Sequencing used sorted CD4+, CD8+, or CD8+CD57+ T cells (not recorded which) from PBMCs.

The CDR3 region is CASSALGGETQYF. The CDR3 region has the DNA TGTGCCAGCTCCGCGCTGGGGGGAGAGACCCAGTACTTC. The chain recombines TRBV18 with TRBJ2-5, with D perhaps TRBD2 (6 bases). The V and J ends lost 6 bases and 4 bases respectively, with 12 bases between them. CDR1 is KGHSH, CDR2 LQKENI, per germline. This CDR3 region has 13 residues.